The rows below give T cell receptor beta chains drawn from one sample of a study of control samples from healthy donors and cancer patients. Method: immunoSEQ multiplex PCR; TCRdb's copy keeps in-frame clones and lacks some. Counted here are under 150,000 clones, around 91% occurring once; the ten biggest clones make up about 1.1%. Sequences were obtained from PBMCs. The source is a woman in her fifties or sixties with colorectal cancer. The CDR3 runs from the conserved cysteine through the conserved F or W. A D gene is named only where the DNA matches it firmly. The size field is filled for only some rows; it gives once, few, many or a size class.

>.|TRBJ2-3|.|TRBV5-1
CASIPGGANTDTQYF
TGCGCCAGCATACCTGGGGGGGCTAACACAGATACGCAGTATTTT
>.|TRBJ1-4|.|TRBV5-1
CASSLDSGGVEKLFF
TGCGCCAGCAGCTTGGACAGTGGAGGGGTTGAAAAACTGTTTTTT
>TRBD2|TRBJ2-5|.|TRBV10-3
CAISESIRAAGGETQYF
TGTGCCATCAGTGAGTCGATACGGGCAGCGGGAGGAGAGACCCAGTACTTC
>TRBD2|TRBJ2-7|medium-sized|TRBV12-5
CASGSFRTLVVAGGSSYEQYF
TGTGCTAGTGGTTCTTTCCGAACCCTCGTGGTAGCGGGGGGAAGCTCCTACGAGCAGTACTTC
>.|TRBJ1-4|.|TRBV18
CASSPAPGEKLFF
TGTGCCAGCTCACCGGCCCCGGGTGAAAAACTGTTTTTT
>.|TRBJ2-5|few|TRBV2
CASSVSSAGTQYF
TGTGCCAGCAGTGTCTCGTCAGCTGGGACCCAGTACTTC
>.|TRBJ1-4|.|TRBV9
CASSVEGRANEKLFF
TGTGCCAGCAGCGTAGAGGGGCGGGCTAATGAAAAACTGTTTTTT
>TRBD1|TRBJ1-4|.|TRBV6-6
CASSYPGQGDEKLFF
TGTGCCAGCAGTTACCCGGGACAGGGTGATGAAAAACTGTTTTTT
>.|TRBJ2-7|.|TRBV28
CASRGYRDYEQYF
TGTGCCAGCAGGGGGTACAGAGACTACGAGCAGTACTTC
>.|TRBJ2-7|.|TRBV6-5
CASSILGNLGEQYF
TGTGCCAGCAGTATACTTGGGAACCTCGGCGAGCAGTACTTC
>.|TRBJ1-5|few|TRBV2
CASSEVERIQPQHF
TGTGCCAGCAGTGAAGTAGAGAGGATTCAGCCCCAGCATTTT
>.|TRBJ2-7|.|TRBV18
CASSPRDPGEQYF
TGTGCCAGCTCACCAAGGGACCCAGGGGAGCAGTACTTC
>TRBD2|TRBJ2-3|few|TRBV5-1
CASSPRRGLAFSTQYF
TGCGCCAGCAGCCCTAGGAGGGGACTAGCTTTTAGCACGCAGTATTTT
>.|TRBJ2-7|.|TRBV3-1/TRBV3-2
CASSQVSGREQYF
TGTGCCAGCAGCCAAGTAAGCGGCCGCGAGCAGTACTTC
>.|TRBJ1-4|.|TRBV20-1
CSASWGLGTNEKLFF
TGCAGTGCTAGTTGGGGGCTGGGGACTAATGAAAAACTGTTTTTT
>.|TRBJ2-3|.|TRBV11-2
CASSQVGIDTQYF
TGTGCCAGCAGCCAGGTGGGGATAGATACGCAGTATTTT
>TRBD1|TRBJ1-5|.|TRBV19
CASSRDRNSNQPQHF
TGTGCCAGTAGCCGGGACAGGAATAGCAATCAGCCCCAGCATTTT
>.|TRBJ1-2|.|TRBV19
CASSHDRRRGYTF
TGTGCCAGTAGTCACGACAGGCGACGTGGCTACACCTTC
>TRBD1|TRBJ1-1|.|TRBV13
CASSTWTGDDTEAFF
TGTGCCAGCAGCACCTGGACAGGGGACGACACTGAAGCTTTCTTT
>.|TRBJ1-4|.|TRBV5-1
CASSLVPSDEKLFF
TGCGCCAGCAGCTTGGTTCCAAGCGATGAAAAACTGTTTTTT
>.|TRBJ2-2|.|TRBV27
CASSLVPGELFF
TGTGCCAGCAGTTTGGTCCCCGGGGAGCTGTTTTTT
>TRBD2|TRBJ2-1|.|TRBV28
CAASREVVNEQFF
TGTGCAGCTTCGCGGGAGGTGGTCAATGAGCAGTTCTTC
>TRBD2|TRBJ2-5|.|TRBV6-6
CASTKREEETQYF
TGTGCCAGCACCAAGCGGGAGGAGGAGACCCAGTACTTC
>TRBD1|TRBJ1-5|.|TRBV19
CASRQGNQPQHF
TGTGCCAGTCGACAGGGAAATCAGCCCCAGCATTTT
>TRBD1|TRBJ2-7|.|TRBV18
CASSRDRGRSEQYF
TGTGCCAGCTCCCGGGACAGGGGCCGTAGCGAGCAGTACTTC
>.|TRBJ2-5|.|TRBV12-3/TRBV12-4
CASSLSRGETQYF
TGTGCCAGCAGTTTATCCAGAGGGGAGACCCAGTACTTC
>.|TRBJ2-1|.|TRBV11-3
CASSPRQSSYNEQFF
TGTGCCAGCAGCCCCAGACAGAGCTCCTACAATGAGCAGTTCTTC
>.|TRBJ2-7|.|TRBV30
CAWSVERTRAREQYF
TGTGCCTGGAGTGTAGAGCGGACAAGGGCGCGCGAGCAGTACTTC
>.|TRBJ1-1|.|TRBV5-3
CARSFQGNTEAFF
TGTGCCAGAAGCTTCCAGGGAAACACTGAAGCTTTCTTT
>.|TRBJ1-6|few|TRBV9
CASSVTANSPLHF
TGTGCCAGCAGCGTGACAGCAAATTCACCCCTCCACTTT
>TRBD1|TRBJ2-3|once|TRBV5-1
CASSLPGGGTDTQYF
TGCGCCAGCAGCTTACCAGGGGGTGGCACAGATACGCAGTATTTT
>.|TRBJ1-2|.|TRBV7-6
CASSHLADLNNYGYTF
TGTGCCAGCAGCCACTTGGCCGACTTGAATAACTATGGCTACACCTTC
>TRBD2|TRBJ2-7|.|TRBV9
CASSARGTSGNEQYF
TGTGCCAGCAGCGCCCGGGGGACTAGCGGGAACGAGCAGTACTTC
>.|TRBJ1-2|.|TRBV2
CASSVGSGANYGYTF
TGTGCCAGCAGTGTTGGCTCAGGGGCTAACTATGGCTACACCTTC
>.|TRBJ1-3|once|TRBV11-3
CASSQNSGNTIYF
TGTGCCAGCAGCCAAAACTCTGGAAACACCATATATTTT
>TRBD2|TRBJ2-5|few|TRBV10-3
CAIKASGSIQETQYF
TGTGCCATCAAGGCTAGCGGGTCGATTCAAGAGACCCAGTACTTC
>.|TRBJ2-3|.|TRBV29-1
CSVAPTGGRTDTQYF
TGCAGCGTTGCCCCTACCGGGGGGCGCACAGATACGCAGTATTTT
>.|TRBJ1-6|.|TRBV28
CASTGAYRNSPLHF
TGTGCCAGCACTGGGGCTTACAGAAATTCACCCCTCCACTTT
>TRBD1|TRBJ2-7|.|TRBV7-9
CASNSGGSLNEQYF
TGTGCCAGCAACTCAGGGGGCTCGCTTAACGAGCAGTACTTC
>TRBD1|TRBJ1-6|.|TRBV30
CAWSVTGGRSPLHF
TGTGCCTGGAGCGTGACAGGGGGCAGGTCACCCCTCCACTTT
>.|TRBJ2-7|once|TRBV10-3
CAISEREMYEQYF
TGTGCCATCAGTGAGCGGGAGATGTACGAGCAGTACTTC
>TRBD1|TRBJ1-5|.|TRBV20-1
CSASTGTGGNQPQHF
TGCAGTGCTAGTACAGGGACAGGGGGCAACCAGCCCCAGCATTTT
>TRBD1|TRBJ1-2|.|TRBV6-5
CASSYQGGADYGYTF
TGTGCCAGCAGTTACCAAGGGGGCGCGGACTATGGCTACACCTTC
>.|TRBJ1-2|.|TRBV7-3
CASSNRDLRGYTF
TGTGCCAGCAGCAACCGGGACCTCCGGGGCTACACCTTC
>TRBD2|TRBJ2-7|.|TRBV15
CATSAGETYEQYF
TGTGCCACCTCGGCGGGAGAGACATACGAGCAGTACTTC
>TRBD1|TRBJ1-2|.|TRBV27
CASSFSPGTGLGYTF
TGTGCCAGCAGTTTCTCGCCCGGGACAGGGTTAGGCTACACCTTC
>.|TRBJ2-1|.|TRBV3-1/TRBV3-2
CASSQDVLYEQFF
TGTGCCAGCAGCCAAGACGTTCTGTATGAGCAGTTCTTC
>.|TRBJ1-1|.|TRBV29-1
CSVQGKMNTEAFF
TGCAGCGTTCAAGGCAAAATGAACACTGAAGCTTTCTTT
>.|TRBJ2-2|.|TRBV11-2
CASRPTEAGELFF
TGTGCCAGCAGACCAACGGAGGCCGGGGAGCTGTTTTTT
>TRBD1|TRBJ1-3|.|TRBV18
CASSQDRTGAGNTIYF
TGTGCCAGCTCCCAGGATCGGACAGGGGCTGGAAACACCATATATTTT
>.|TRBJ1-3|.|TRBV7-2
CASSAFRGFASGNTIYF
TGTGCCAGCAGCGCATTTAGGGGGTTCGCTTCTGGAAACACCATATATTTT
>.|TRBJ2-3|.|TRBV29-1
CSVRLDAVPDTQYF
TGCAGCGTGCGACTAGACGCGGTCCCAGATACGCAGTATTTT
>.|TRBJ1-5|.|TRBV6-5
CASSSVANQPQHF
TGTGCCAGCAGTTCAGTGGCTAATCAGCCCCAGCATTTT
>.|TRBJ1-3|.|TRBV5-1
CASSSTGSDSGNTIYF
TGCGCCAGCAGCTCCACAGGGTCCGACTCTGGAAACACCATATATTTT
>.|TRBJ2-5|.|TRBV6-6
CASSYSETQYF
TGTGCCAGCAGTTATAGCGAGACCCAGTACTTC
>.|TRBJ1-5|.|TRBV6-2/TRBV6-3
CASSRPGLDQPQHF
TGTGCCAGCAGTAGACCAGGGCTGGATCAGCCCCAGCATTTT
>.|TRBJ1-1|.|TRBV5-1
CASSLDPGSNTEAFF
TGCGCCAGCAGCTTGGATCCCGGTTCGAACACTGAAGCTTTCTTT